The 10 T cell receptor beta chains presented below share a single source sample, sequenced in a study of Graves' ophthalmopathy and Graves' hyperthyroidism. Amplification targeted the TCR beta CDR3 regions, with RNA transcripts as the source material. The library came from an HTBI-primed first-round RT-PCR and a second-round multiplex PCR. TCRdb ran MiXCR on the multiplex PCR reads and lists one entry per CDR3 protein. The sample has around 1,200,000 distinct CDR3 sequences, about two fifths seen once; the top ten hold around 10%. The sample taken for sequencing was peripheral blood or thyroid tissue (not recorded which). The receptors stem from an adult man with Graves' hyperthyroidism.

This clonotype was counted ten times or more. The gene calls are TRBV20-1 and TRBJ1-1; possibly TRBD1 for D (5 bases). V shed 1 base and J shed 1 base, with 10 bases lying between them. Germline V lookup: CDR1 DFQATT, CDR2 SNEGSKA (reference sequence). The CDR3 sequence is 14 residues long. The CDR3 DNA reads TGCAGTGCTAGAGCAGGGATACAGAACACTGAAGCTTTCTTT. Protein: CSARAGIQNTEAFF.

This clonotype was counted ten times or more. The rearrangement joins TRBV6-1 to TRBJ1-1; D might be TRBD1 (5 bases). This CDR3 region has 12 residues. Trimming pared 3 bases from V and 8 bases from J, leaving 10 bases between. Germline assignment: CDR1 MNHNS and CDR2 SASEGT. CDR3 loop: CASSDRVREAFF. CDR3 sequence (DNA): TGTGCCAGCAGTGACAGGGTACGGGAAGCTTTCTTT.

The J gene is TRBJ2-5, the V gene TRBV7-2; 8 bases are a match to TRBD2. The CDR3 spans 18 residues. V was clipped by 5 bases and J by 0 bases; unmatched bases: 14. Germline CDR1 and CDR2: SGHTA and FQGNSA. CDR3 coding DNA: TGTGCCAGCAGCCAAACAATAGCGGGACTTCGGGACCAAGAGACCCAGTACTTC. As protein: CASSQTIAGLRDQETQYF.

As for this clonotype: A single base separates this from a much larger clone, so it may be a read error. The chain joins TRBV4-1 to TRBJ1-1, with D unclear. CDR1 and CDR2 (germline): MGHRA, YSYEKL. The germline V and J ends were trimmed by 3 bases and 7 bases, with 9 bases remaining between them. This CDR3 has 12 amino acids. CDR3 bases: TGCGCCAGCAGCCATAAAGGGTTTGAAGCTTTCTTT. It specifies CASSHKGFEAFF.

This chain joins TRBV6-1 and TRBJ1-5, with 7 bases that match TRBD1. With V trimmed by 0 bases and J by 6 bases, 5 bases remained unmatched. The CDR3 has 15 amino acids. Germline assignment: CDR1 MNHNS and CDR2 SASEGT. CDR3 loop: CASSEAGQRIQPQHF. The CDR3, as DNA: TGTGCCAGCAGTGAAGCGGGACAGAGGATTCAGCCCCAGCATTTT.

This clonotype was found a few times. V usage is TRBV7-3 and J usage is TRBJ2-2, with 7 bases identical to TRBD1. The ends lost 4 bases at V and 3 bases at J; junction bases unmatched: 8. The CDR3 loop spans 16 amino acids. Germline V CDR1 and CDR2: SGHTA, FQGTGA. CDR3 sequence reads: CASSSYLGQDTGELFF. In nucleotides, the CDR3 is TGTGCCAGCAGCTCCTACCTTGGACAGGACACCGGGGAGCTGTTTTTT.

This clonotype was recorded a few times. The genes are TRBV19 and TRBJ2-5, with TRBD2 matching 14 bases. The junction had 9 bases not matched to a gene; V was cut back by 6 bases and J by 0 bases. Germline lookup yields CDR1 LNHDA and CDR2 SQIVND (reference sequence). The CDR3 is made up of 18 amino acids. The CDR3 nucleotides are TGTGCCAGTAGCTATGCCGGGACTAGCGGGAGAAACCAAGAGACCCAGTACTTC. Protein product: CASSYAGTSGRNQETQYF.

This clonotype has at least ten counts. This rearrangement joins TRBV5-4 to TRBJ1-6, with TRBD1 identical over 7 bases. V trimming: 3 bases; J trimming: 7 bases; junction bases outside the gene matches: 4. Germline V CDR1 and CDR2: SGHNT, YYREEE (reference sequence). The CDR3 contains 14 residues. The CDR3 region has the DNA TGTGCCAGCAGCTATGGCAGGGGGAATTCACCCCTCCACTTT. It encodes CASSYGRGNSPLHF.

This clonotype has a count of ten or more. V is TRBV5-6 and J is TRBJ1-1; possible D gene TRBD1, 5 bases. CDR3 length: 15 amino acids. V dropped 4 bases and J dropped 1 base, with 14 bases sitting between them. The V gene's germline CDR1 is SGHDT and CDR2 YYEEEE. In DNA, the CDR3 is TGTGCCAGCAGCCGGGGCACCACAGGGAACACTGAAGCTTTCTTT. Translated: CASSRGTTGNTEAFF.

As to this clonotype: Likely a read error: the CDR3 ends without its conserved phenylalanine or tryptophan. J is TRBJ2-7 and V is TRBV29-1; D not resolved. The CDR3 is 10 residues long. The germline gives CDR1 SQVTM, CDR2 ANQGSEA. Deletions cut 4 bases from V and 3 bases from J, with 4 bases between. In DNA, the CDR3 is TGCAGCGTTGCTATCTACGAGCAGTACCTC. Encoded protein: CSVAIYEQYL.